This T cell receptor (beta chain) derives from a study of T cell changes during pregnancy in multiple sclerosis. Germline loops: CDR1 MDHEN, CDR2 SYDVKM. Trimming cost V 6 bases and J 8 bases; bases outside gene matches: 3. The CDR3 totals 11 residues. Profiled with immunoSEQ multiplex PCR; TCRdb holds only in-frame clones, not every one. The sample lists about 83,000 clones, around 93% seen once, with 3.5% in the top ten. The chain employs TRBV28 and TRBJ1-2; TRBD1 agrees at 7 bases. The sample consisted of PBMCs, taken in the first trimester of pregnancy. The origin of this receptor is a female donor in good health, serving as a control in a pregnancy study. Some clones in this sample may be carry-over from other donors' samples. CDR3 nucleotide sequence: TGTGCCAGCAGGCAGGGGGTCGGCTACACCTTC. Amino acids: CASRQGVGYTF.